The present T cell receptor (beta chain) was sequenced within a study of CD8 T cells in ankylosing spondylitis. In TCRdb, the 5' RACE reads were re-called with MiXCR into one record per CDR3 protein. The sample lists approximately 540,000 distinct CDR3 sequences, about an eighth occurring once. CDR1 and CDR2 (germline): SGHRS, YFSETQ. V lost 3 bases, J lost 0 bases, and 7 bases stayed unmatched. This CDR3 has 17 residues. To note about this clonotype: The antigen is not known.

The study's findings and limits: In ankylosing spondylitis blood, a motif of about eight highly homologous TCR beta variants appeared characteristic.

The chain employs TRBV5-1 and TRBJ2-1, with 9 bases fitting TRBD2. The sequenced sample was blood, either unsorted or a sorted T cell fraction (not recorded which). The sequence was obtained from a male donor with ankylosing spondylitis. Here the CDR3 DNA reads TGCGCCAGCAGCTGGGGGCTAGCGGGATCCTCCTACAATGAGCAGTTCTTC. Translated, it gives CASSWGLAGSSYNEQFF.